The subject of this entry is one T cell receptor beta chain. The antigen is undetermined. The read ends 3 residues shy of where the CDR3 ends; the end is completed using the germline J gene. These data come from a study of T cells in women clearing cervical HPV infection. Sequencing used immunoSEQ multiplex PCR; TCRdb keeps in-frame clones, though not all of them. In all, the sample yields tens of thousands of clones. From germline, CDR1 is SGHTA and CDR2 FQGNSA. CDR3 length: 13 residues. The V and J ends lost 1 base and 4 bases respectively, with 5 bases between them. Study results and limitations: Controls had more TRBV6-7 (approximately 0.15%) than cases (approximately 0.11%). Repertoire richness, not evenness, was significantly elevated in CIN3+ cases versus controls. Effector/memory and HPV-specific T cells were not isolated, and association timing is unknown.

HPV was found by MY09/MY11 PCR and dot-blot genotyping. The chain couples TRBV7-2 to TRBJ1-5; D is unclear. The sequence was obtained from a woman aged 18 to 75 with a cervical HPV16 infection that either progressed to CIN3+ or cleared (not recorded which). The sequenced sample consisted of blood buffy coat. The CDR3 sequence is CASSLGQNQPQHF. The sequenced part of the CDR3 DNA is TGTGCCAGCAGCTTAGGGCAGAATCAGCCC.